This T cell receptor (beta chain) came from a study of neoadjuvant anti-PD-1 for oral cavity cancer. As to time point: after neoadjuvant nivolumab, at surgical resection. The length of the CDR3 is 14 residues. Trimming removed 6 bases from V and 5 bases from J, with 16 bases in between. Germline V lookup: CDR1 KGHSH, CDR2 LQKENI. TCRdb's table, derived via immunoSEQ multiplex PCR, lists solely in-frame clones and lacks some. The profile shows around 21,000 clones, 45% of them singletons. Sequenced here: tumor tissue, sampled after nivolumab (anti-PD-1) treatment. The chain is built from TRBV18 and TRBJ1-2; D uncertain. The TCR originated in a person between 40 and 79 years old with oral cavity squamous cell carcinoma. The DNA of the CDR3 is TGTGCCAGCTCTCAATCAGCCGGTTTGTATGGCTACACCTTC. Translating gives CASSQSAGLYGYTF.